The clone carrying this T cell receptor (beta chain) came up a few times. Its antigen is still unknown. Individual cDNA molecules were tagged with unique molecular identifiers. From the 5' RACE reads, TCRdb called clonotypes with MiXCR, one entry per CDR3 protein. This sample has over 55,000 distinct CDR3 sequences, with 10% to 15% found just once. V dropped 4 bases and J dropped 7 bases, with 17 bases sitting between them. Germline values: CDR1 SGHRS, CDR2 YFSETQ. CDR3 length equals 14 residues. The data were taken from a study of early T cells in non-severe SARS-CoV-2 infection. Overall study: The study sequenced bulk RNA from unsorted whole blood, with chains unpaired. The study's findings and limits: VDJdb matches were skewed toward anti-spike CD8 T cell responses.

This chain links TRBV5-1 with TRBJ1-1; D unclear. The clonotype originates from an adult who was a healthcare worker with PCR-confirmed SARS-CoV-2 infection or an uninfected control (not recorded which). Sequenced: whole blood. As DNA, the CDR3 is TGCGCCAGCAGCCCCCGCCGAGGGTTGGATGAAGCTTTCTTT. It translates to CASSPRRGLDEAFF.